The 8 T cell receptor beta chains below come from one sample, sequenced in a study of blood T cell repertoires in COVID-19 (dated by TCRdb to 2020 to 2021). Receptors were amplified or captured by the immunoSEQ multiplex PCR assay. Entries here come from immuneACCESS through TCRdb and include only in-frame sequences with V and J called. Some clones fail to appear in such tables; in the studies checked, an unresolved V gene covers under half of the shortfall, and the cause of the remainder is unknown. This sample has about 330,000 clones in its table, and under 95% of those were observed once. The top ten constitute around 18% of the sample. The sequencing sample was made of PBMCs or T cells enriched from blood (not recorded which). These receptors were obtained from a woman aged 25 to 39 who had recovered from COVID-19.

V usage is TRBV27 and J usage is TRBJ2-4; 8 nucleotides agree with TRBD1. This CDR3 contains 15 residues. Germline-derived CDR1 and CDR2 are MNHEY and SMNVEV (reference sequence). V was pared by 0 bases and J by 8 bases, with 6 bases of the junction left unmatched. CDR3 DNA sequence: TGTGCCAGCAGTTTATCGGACAGGGTGGTGGACATTCAGTACTTC. Its protein product is CASSLSDRVVDIQYF.

The chain combines TRBV28 with TRBJ2-2; 12 bases map to TRBD2. CDR3 length: 15 amino acids. Germline lookup yields CDR1 MDHEN and CDR2 SYDVKM. V lost 5 bases and J lost 5; bases outside the gene matches: 3. The CDR3, as DNA: TGTGCCAGCAGTACGACTAGCGGGAGTACCGGGGAGCTGTTTTTT. It encodes CASSTTSGSTGELFF.

This clone was recorded only once. This chain uses TRBV6-5 with TRBJ2-3, with TRBD1 as a possible D gene (5 bases). Trimming cost V 7 bases and J 4 bases, with 12 bases left between them. Germline V lookup: CDR1 MNHEY, CDR2 SVGAGI. The length of the CDR3 is 13 residues. The CDR3 loop reads CASKGNPPDTQYF. Here the CDR3 DNA reads TGTGCCAGCAAGGGGAACCCGCCAGATACGCAGTATTTT.

The V call is TRBV14, the J call TRBJ2-2; D call uncertain. The germline CDR1 and CDR2 sequences are SGHDN and FVKESK. Trimming pared 1 base from V and 9 bases from J, leaving 6 bases between. The CDR3 loop spans 12 amino acids. The CDR3 region has the DNA TGTGCCAGCAGCCAAGGGCCGTGGGAGCTGTTTTTT. Protein sequence: CASSQGPWELFF.

This chain uses TRBV3-1 (or the pseudogene TRBV3-2) with TRBJ1-1, with 7 positions matching TRBD1. Germline values: CDR1 LGHDT, CDR2 YNNKEL (reference sequence). With V trimmed by 4 bases and J by 7 bases, 6 bases remained unmatched. CDR3 length: 13 amino acids. CDR3 region: CASSRLRTGEAFF. Here the CDR3 DNA reads TGTGCCAGCAGCCGCCTCAGGACAGGTGAAGCTTTCTTT.

The genes are TRBV28 and TRBJ1-2; D gene unclear. Germline CDR1 MDHEN, CDR2 SYDVKM. V gave up 2 bases and J gave up 0 bases, with 10 bases separating them. The CDR3 loop spans 15 amino acids. CDR3 nucleotide sequence: TGTGCCAGCAGTTTAAGCTCACTTCCTAACTATGGCTACACCTTC. This encodes CASSLSSLPNYGYTF.

The chain is built from TRBV7-9 and TRBJ1-3; tentatively, D is TRBD1 (6 bases). The CDR3 length is 16 residues. Germline V lookup: CDR1 SEHNR, CDR2 FQNEAQ (reference sequence). Deletions cut 2 bases from V and 0 bases from J, with 11 bases between. The CDR3 DNA sequence: TGTGCCAGCAGCTTAAAGGACAGCCTCTCTGGAAACACCATATATTTT. It specifies CASSLKDSLSGNTIYF.

CDR3 sequence (DNA): TGTGCCAGCAGCGTAGATAGCGGTTTGAACACTGAAGCTTTCTTT. This encodes CASSVDSGLNTEAFF. This chain joins TRBV9 and TRBJ1-1; D call uncertain. Germline values: CDR1 SGDLS, CDR2 YYNGEE. V was clipped by 0 bases and J by 0 bases, with 9 bases between them. The CDR3 is 15 amino acids.